The rows below give T cell receptor beta chains drawn from one sample of a study of radiation and T cells in renal cell carcinoma. Some clones are missing from TCRdb's copy, which holds only in-frame ones; the method was immunoSEQ multiplex PCR. The data show more than 65,000 clones, just over 85% seen once. The sample was blood, taken from a patient whose treatment included radiotherapy and nephrectomy. The receptors originated from a woman aged 45-65 years with renal cell carcinoma. Both conserved end residues are part of each CDR3. The size of a clone is reported for some rows only, either as once, few or many, or as a class for expanded clones.

CDR3 protein,J gene,V gene,clone size
CASTQGYNEQFF,TRBJ2-1,TRBV5-1,NA
CASSLGGAAYGTEAFF,TRBJ1-1,TRBV7-2,once
CASSLETNPNTGELFF,TRBJ2-2,TRBV5-1,NA
CASSDGPVGDTQYF,TRBJ2-3,TRBV2,NA
CASSPLTSGSVDEQYF,TRBJ2-7,TRBV14,NA
CASSSPGGEQYF,TRBJ2-7,TRBV7-8,NA
CASQGDGNEKLFF,TRBJ1-4,TRBV5-1,NA
CASSVHWLFLATNEKLFF,TRBJ1-4,TRBV7-8,NA
CASSPQPWSGSSYNEQFF,TRBJ2-1,TRBV9,NA
CASSVDADNYGYTF,TRBJ1-2,TRBV9,NA
CASSLAGGVNNEQFF,TRBJ2-1,TRBV11-2,NA
CASSSDRISTIYF,TRBJ1-3,TRBV5-4,few
CASSPSNSGSEDEQFF,TRBJ2-1,TRBV11-3,NA
CASSLLGQGPSVETQYF,TRBJ2-5,TRBV11-2,NA
CASSSGQGGNSPLHF,TRBJ1-6,TRBV28,NA
CASSRELPNTGELFF,TRBJ2-2,TRBV4-3,NA
CASSLGLAGHFGDTQYF,TRBJ2-3,TRBV5-6,NA
CASSVGRVGLAGGVGDTQYF,TRBJ2-3,TRBV9,once
CASSPDRANTEAFF,TRBJ1-1,TRBV4-1,NA
CASFEANTEAFF,TRBJ1-1,TRBV28,NA
CASSDSGLAGGNSYEQYF,TRBJ2-7,TRBV6-4,NA
CASSISQGAGTEAFF,TRBJ1-1,TRBV19,NA
CASSQMGGSSYEQYF,TRBJ2-7,TRBV7-2,NA
CASSLETGTDTQYF,TRBJ2-3,TRBV5-1,NA
CARKGPRAGNTIYF,TRBJ1-3,TRBV4-3,NA
CASSELAGGPYEQYF,TRBJ2-7,TRBV4-2,NA
CAISPNRDSYNEQFF,TRBJ2-1,TRBV10-3,NA
CAISDLIMSGARASNYGYTF,TRBJ1-2,TRBV10-3,NA
CASSTGTGDGSETQYF,TRBJ2-5,TRBV5-1,NA
CASSVTPGLRSINEKLFF,TRBJ1-4,TRBV7-2,NA
CSVAQEDEQYF,TRBJ2-7,TRBV29-1,few
CASGEGHPSSYEQYF,TRBJ2-7,TRBV27,NA
CASSLTTGTTGELFF,TRBJ2-2,TRBV5-1,NA
CASSLGPTRPGTGELFF,TRBJ2-2,TRBV5-1,once
CASSNTGGPGELFF,TRBJ2-2,TRBV6-6,NA
CASSTDSREQYF,TRBJ2-7,TRBV28,NA
CASSLPGTGGPEAFF,TRBJ1-1,TRBV28,NA
CASSLTTVSGNQPQHF,TRBJ1-5,TRBV18,few
CASRPTGAAYEQYF,TRBJ2-7,TRBV5-1,NA
CASRRGERGKAYNEQFF,TRBJ2-1,TRBV7-2,NA
CASSQDFSYGYTF,TRBJ1-2,TRBV4-3,few
CASSLAGPRVGQPQHF,TRBJ1-5,TRBV5-6,NA
CASRNRGSNYGYTF,TRBJ1-2,TRBV5-8,NA
CASNNKRKNTEAFF,TRBJ1-1,TRBV28,NA
CASSLPNEKLFF,TRBJ1-4,TRBV5-4,NA
CASSRESGANVLTF,TRBJ2-6,TRBV6-4,NA